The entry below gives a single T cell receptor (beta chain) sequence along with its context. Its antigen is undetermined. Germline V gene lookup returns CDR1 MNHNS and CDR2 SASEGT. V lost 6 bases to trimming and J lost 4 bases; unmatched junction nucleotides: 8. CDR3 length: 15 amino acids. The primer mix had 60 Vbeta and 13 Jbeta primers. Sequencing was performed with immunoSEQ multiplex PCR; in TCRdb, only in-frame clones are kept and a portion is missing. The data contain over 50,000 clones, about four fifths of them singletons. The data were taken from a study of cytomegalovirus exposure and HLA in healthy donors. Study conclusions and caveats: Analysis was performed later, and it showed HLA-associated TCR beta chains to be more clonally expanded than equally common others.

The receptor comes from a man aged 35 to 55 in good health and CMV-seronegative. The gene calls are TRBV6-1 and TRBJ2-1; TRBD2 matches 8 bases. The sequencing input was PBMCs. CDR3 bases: TGTGCCAGCAGCCAAACTAGCGGCTCTTACAATGAGCAGTTCTTC. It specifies CASSQTSGSYNEQFF.